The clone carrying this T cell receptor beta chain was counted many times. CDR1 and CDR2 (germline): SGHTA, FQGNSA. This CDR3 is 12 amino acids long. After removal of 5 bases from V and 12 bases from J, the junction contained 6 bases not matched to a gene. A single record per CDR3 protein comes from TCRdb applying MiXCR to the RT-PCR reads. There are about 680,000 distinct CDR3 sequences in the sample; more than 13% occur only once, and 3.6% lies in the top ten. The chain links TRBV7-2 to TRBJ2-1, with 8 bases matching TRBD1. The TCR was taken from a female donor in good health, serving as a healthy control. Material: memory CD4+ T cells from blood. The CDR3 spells CASSEDRAAQFF. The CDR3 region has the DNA TGTGCCAGCAGCGAGGACAGGGCGGCGCAGTTCTTC.